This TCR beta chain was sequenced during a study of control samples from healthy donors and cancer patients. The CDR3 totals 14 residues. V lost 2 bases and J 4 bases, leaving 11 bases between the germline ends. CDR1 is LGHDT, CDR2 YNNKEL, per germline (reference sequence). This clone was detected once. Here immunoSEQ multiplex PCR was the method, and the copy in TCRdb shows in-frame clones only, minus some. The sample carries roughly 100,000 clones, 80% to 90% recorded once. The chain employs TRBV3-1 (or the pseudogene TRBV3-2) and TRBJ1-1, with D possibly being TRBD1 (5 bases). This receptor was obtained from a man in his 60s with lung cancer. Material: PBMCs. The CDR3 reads CASSQKKRGTEAFF. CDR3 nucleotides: TGTGCCAGCAGCCAAAAAAAAAGGGGCACTGAAGCTTTCTTT.